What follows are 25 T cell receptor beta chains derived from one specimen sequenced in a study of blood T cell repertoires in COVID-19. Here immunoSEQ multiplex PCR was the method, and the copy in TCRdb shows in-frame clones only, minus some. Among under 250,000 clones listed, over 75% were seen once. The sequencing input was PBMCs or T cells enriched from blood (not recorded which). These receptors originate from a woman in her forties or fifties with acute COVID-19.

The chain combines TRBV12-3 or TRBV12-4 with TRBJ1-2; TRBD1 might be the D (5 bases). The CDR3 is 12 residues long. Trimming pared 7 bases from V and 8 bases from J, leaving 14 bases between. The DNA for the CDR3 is TGTGCCAGCAAAAGGGGAAGAGACGGCTACACCTTC. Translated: CASKRGRDGYTF.

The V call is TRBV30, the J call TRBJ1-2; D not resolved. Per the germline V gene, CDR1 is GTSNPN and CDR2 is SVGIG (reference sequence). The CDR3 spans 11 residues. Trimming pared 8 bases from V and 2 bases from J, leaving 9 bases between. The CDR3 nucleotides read TGTGCCGGAGGCCGGAACTATGGCTACACCTTC. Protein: CAGGRNYGYTF.

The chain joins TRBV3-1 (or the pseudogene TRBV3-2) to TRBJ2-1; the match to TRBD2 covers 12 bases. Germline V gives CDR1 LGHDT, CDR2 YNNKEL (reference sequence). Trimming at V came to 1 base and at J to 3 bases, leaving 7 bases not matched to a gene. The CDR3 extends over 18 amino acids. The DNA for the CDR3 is TGTGCCAGCAGCCAAGTTCCTAGCGGGGGGGCGATCTACAATGAGCAGTTCTTC. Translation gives CASSQVPSGGAIYNEQFF.

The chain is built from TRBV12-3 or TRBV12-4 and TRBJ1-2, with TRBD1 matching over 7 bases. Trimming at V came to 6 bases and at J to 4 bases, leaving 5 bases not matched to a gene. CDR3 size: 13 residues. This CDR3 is CASRDRRSYGYTF. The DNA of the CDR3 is TGTGCCAGCAGGGACAGGCGTTCCTATGGCTACACCTTC.

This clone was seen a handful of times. The CDR3 is CASAPGQGYSIDTEAFF. The CDR3 coding sequence is TGCGCCAGCGCCCCTGGACAGGGATATTCGATAGACACTGAAGCTTTCTTT. The chain is built from TRBV5-1 and TRBJ1-1; 8 nucleotides match TRBD1. Germline trimming cut 7 bases from V and 3 bases from J; bases unmatched to any gene: 17. Germline CDR1 SGHRS, CDR2 YFSETQ. The CDR3 covers 17 residues.

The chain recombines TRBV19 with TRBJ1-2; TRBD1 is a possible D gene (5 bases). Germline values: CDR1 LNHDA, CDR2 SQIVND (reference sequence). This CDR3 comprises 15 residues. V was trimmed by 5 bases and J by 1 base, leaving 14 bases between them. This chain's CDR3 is CASSFSTEINYGYTF. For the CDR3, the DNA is TGTGCCAGTAGTTTCTCGACAGAGATTAACTATGGCTACACCTTC.

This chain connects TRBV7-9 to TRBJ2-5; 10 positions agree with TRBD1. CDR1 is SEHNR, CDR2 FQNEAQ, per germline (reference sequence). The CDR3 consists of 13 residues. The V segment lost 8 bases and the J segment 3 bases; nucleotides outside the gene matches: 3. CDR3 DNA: TGTGCCAGCTTGACAGGGGGCGAAGAGACCCAGTACTTC. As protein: CASLTGGEETQYF.

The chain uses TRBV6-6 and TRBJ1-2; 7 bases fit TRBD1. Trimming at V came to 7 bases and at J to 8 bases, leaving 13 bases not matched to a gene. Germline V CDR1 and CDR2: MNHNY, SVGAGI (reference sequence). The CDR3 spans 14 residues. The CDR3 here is CASITGERRHGYTF. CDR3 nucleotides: TGTGCCAGCATCACAGGGGAGAGGCGGCACGGCTACACCTTC.

The DNA of the CDR3 is TGCGCCAGCAGCCAAGAAACGTTAACAGGGAGCAATGAGCAGTTCTTC. Protein: CASSQETLTGSNEQFF. The chain is built from TRBV4-1 and TRBJ2-1; maybe TRBD1 (6 bases). CDR1 and CDR2 (germline): MGHRA, YSYEKL. Between the trimmed V and J ends, which lost 0 bases and 6 bases, there was a span of 15 bases. This CDR3 is built from 16 residues.

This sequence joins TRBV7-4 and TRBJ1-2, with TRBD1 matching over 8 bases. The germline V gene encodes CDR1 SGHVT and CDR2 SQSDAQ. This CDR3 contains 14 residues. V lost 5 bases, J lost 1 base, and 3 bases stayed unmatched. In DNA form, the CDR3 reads TGTGCCAGCAGCCGGACAGGGTGTAACTATGGCTACACCTTC. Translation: CASSRTGCNYGYTF. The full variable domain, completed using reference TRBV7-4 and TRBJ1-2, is GAGVSQSPRYKVAKRGRDVALRCDSISGHVTLYWYRQTLGQGSEVLTYSQSDAQRDKSGRPSGRFSAERPERSVSTLKIQRTEQGDSAVYLCASSRTGCNYGYTFGSGTRLTVV.

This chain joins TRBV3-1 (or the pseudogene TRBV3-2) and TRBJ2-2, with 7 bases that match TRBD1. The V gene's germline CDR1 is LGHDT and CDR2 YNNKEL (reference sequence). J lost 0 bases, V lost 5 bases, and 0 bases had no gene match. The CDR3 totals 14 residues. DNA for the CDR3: TGTGCCAGCAGCGGGACAGCGAACACCGGGGAGCTGTTTTTT. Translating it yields CASSGTANTGELFF.

CDR3 protein: CASSSSTGELFF. Here the CDR3 DNA reads TGTGCCAGCAGCTCTTCCACCGGGGAGCTGTTTTTT. The chain uses TRBV7-2 and TRBJ2-2; unclear D gene. CDR1 is SGHTA, CDR2 FQGNSA, per germline. The germline V and J ends were trimmed by 4 bases and 4 bases, with 4 bases remaining between them. CDR3 length equals 12 residues.

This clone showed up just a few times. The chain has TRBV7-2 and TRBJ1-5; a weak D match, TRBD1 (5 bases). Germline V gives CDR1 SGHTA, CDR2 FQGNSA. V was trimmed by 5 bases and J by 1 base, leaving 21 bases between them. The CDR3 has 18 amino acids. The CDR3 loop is CASSLGGALLISNQPQHF. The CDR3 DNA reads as TGTGCCAGCAGCCTCGGGGGAGCCCTATTAATCAGCAATCAGCCCCAGCATTTT.

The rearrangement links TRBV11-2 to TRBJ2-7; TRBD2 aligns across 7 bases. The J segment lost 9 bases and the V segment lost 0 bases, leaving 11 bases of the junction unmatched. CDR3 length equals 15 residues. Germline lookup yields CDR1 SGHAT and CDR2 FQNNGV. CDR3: CASSLESLAVEGQYF. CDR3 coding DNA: TGTGCCAGCAGCTTAGAATCGCTAGCGGTCGAGGGGCAGTACTTC.

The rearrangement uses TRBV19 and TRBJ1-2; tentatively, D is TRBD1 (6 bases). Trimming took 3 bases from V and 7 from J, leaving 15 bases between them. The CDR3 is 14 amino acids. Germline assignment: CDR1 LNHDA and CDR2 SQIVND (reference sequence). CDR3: CASSIRGGFGGYTF. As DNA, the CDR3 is TGTGCCAGTAGTATTAGGGGGGGATTCGGTGGCTACACCTTC.

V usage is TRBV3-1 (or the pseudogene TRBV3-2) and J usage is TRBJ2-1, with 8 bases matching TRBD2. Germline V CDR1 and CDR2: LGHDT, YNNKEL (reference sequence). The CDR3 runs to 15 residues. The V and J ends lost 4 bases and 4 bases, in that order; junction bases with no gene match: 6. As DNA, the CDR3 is TGTGCCAGCAGCCCAGTCATAGCGGGGTACAATGAGCAGTTCTTC. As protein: CASSPVIAGYNEQFF.

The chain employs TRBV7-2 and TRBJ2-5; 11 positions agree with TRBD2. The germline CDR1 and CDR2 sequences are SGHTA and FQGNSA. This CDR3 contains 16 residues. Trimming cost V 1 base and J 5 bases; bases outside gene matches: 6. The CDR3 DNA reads TGTGCCAGCAGCTTAGTTAGCGGGGGGGCATATGAGACCCAGTACTTC. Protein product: CASSLVSGGAYETQYF.

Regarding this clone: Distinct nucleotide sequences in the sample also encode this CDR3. The CDR3 bases are TGTGCCAGCAGCCAAACGGGGGTAGGCACTGAAGCTTTCTTT. Translation gives CASSQTGVGTEAFF. The V and J genes are TRBV3-1 (or the pseudogene TRBV3-2) and TRBJ1-1; possibly TRBD1 for D (5 bases). V was pared by 2 bases and J by 4 bases, with 11 bases between. This CDR3 has 14 residues. Germline V gene data show CDR1 as LGHDT and CDR2 as YNNKEL (reference sequence).

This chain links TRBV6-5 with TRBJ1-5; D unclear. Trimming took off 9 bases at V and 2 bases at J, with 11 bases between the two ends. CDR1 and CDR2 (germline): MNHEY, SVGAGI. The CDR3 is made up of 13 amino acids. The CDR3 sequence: CASQFGGNQPQHF. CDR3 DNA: TGTGCCAGTCAGTTCGGGGGCAATCAGCCCCAGCATTTT.

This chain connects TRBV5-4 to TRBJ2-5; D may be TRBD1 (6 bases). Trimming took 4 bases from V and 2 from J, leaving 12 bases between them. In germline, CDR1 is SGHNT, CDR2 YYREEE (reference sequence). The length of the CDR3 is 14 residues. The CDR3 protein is CASSTGQLQETQYF. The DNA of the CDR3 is TGTGCCAGCAGCACCGGACAGTTACAAGAGACCCAGTACTTC.

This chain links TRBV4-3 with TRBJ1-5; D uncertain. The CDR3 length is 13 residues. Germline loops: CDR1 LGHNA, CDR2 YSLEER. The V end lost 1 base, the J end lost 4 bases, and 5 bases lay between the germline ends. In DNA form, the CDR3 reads TGCGCCAGCAGCCAAGCTTTTAATCAGCCCCAGCATTTT. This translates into CASSQAFNQPQHF.

For the CDR3, the DNA is TGTGCCAGCAGCTTGCGACAGGATCACGGGGAGCTGTTTTTT. Its protein is CASSLRQDHGELFF. The chain recombines TRBV7-6 with TRBJ2-2, with D possibly being TRBD1 (6 bases). V was trimmed by 3 bases and J by 7 bases, leaving 12 bases between them. The germline gives CDR1 SGHVS, CDR2 FNYEAQ. The length of the CDR3 is 14 residues. The whole variable domain, filled in from reference TRBV7-6 and TRBJ2-2, reads GAGVSQSPRYKVTKRGQDVALRCDPISGHVSLYWYRQALGQGPEFLTYFNYEAQQDKSGLPNDRFSAERPEGSISTLTIQRTEQRDSAMYRCASSLRQDHGELFFGEGSRLTVL.

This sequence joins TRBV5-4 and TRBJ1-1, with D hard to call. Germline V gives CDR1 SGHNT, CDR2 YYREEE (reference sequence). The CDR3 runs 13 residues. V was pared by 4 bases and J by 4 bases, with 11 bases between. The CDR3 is CASSPDKPTEAFF. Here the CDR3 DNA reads TGTGCCAGCAGCCCCGACAAGCCCACTGAAGCTTTCTTT. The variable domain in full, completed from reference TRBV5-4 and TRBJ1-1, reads ETGVTQSPTHLIKTRGQQVTLRCSSQSGHNTVSWYQQALGQGPQFIFQYYREEENGRGNFPPRFSGLQFPNYSSELNVNALELDDSALYLCASSPDKPTEAFFGQGTRLTVV.

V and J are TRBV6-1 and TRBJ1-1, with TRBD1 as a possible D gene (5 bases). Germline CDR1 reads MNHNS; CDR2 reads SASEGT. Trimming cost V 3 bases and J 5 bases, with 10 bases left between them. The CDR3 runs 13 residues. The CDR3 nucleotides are TGTGCCAGCAGTGAGTCAGGGCGGACTGAAGCTTTCTTT. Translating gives CASSESGRTEAFF.

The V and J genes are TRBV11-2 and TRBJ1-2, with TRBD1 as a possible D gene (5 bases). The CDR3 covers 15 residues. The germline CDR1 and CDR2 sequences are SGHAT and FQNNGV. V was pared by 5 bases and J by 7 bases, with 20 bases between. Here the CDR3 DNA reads TGTGCCAGCAGCCCGGGCTTTGACAGTGCCTTTGGCTACACCTTC. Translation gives CASSPGFDSAFGYTF.